This passage covers 26 T cell receptor beta chains from one sample sequenced in a study of molecular identifiers for immune sequencing clone quantification. TCRdb reprocessed the PCR reads with MiXCR, giving one entry per CDR3 protein. This sample has around 300,000 distinct CDR3 sequences; roughly 24% occur once, and the top ten carry 0.65% to 0.75%. What was sequenced was naive CD8+ T cells from blood, with Jurkat cell RNA spiked in. As for subset: FACS-sorted CD8+CD4-CCR7+CD45RA+ naive T cells. Receptors originate from a human donor in good health. Some libraries in this study had Jurkat cell RNA spiked in.

V is TRBV6-5 and J is TRBJ2-3, with D possibly being TRBD2 (7 bases). Germline V gene data show CDR1 as MNHEY and CDR2 as SVGAGI. The CDR3 length is 14 residues. Trimming removed 7 bases at V and 1 base at J, with 12 bases between. This CDR3 reads CASTRGGGTDTQYF. In DNA form, the CDR3 reads TGTGCCAGCACTAGGGGGGGGGGCACAGATACGCAGTATTTT.

About this clonotype itself: A much bigger clone sits one base away, suggesting this may be a read error. The rearrangement links TRBV30 to TRBJ1-1; unclear D gene. The CDR3 consists of 14 residues. Germline V gene sequence: CDR1 GTSNPN, CDR2 SVGIG (reference sequence). CDR3 in DNA: TGTGCCTGGAGTGTGGGAGTGGGCAAGACTGAAGCTCTCTTT. Encoded protein: CAWSVGVGKTEALF.

This clonotype was recorded at least ten times. The chain combines TRBV28 with TRBJ2-5, with 7 bases aligning to TRBD1. After removal of 5 bases from V and 4 bases from J, the junction contained 13 bases not matched to a gene. Germline assignment: CDR1 MDHEN and CDR2 SYDVKM. The CDR3 is made up of 16 amino acids. CDR3 nucleotide sequence: TGTGCCAGCAGTCCGACGACAGGGTGGCTTACAGAGACCCAGTACTTC. This encodes CASSPTTGWLTETQYF.

The table lists this clonotype with a few counts. The chain recombines TRBV20-1 with TRBJ2-4; 7 nucleotides match TRBD1. This CDR3 has 15 residues. The V and J ends lost 0 bases and 3 bases, in that order; junction bases with no gene match: 5. Germline assignment: CDR1 DFQATT and CDR2 SNEGSKA (reference sequence). CDR3: CSARDEGTVKNIQYF. In DNA, the CDR3 is TGCAGTGCTAGAGATGAAGGGACAGTCAAAAACATTCAGTACTTC.

This clonotype has more than one count but fewer than ten. The rearrangement uses TRBV2 and TRBJ2-7; D is possibly TRBD1 (5 bases). Germline V gene data show CDR1 as SNHLY and CDR2 as FYNNEI. The CDR3 has 13 amino acids. Trimming removed 3 bases at V and 2 bases at J, with 8 bases between. CDR3 sequence: CASSEDKAYEQYF. The CDR3 DNA is TGTGCCAGCAGTGAGGACAAGGCCTACGAGCAGTACTTC.

There are many counts of this clonotype. The rearrangement uses TRBV5-1 and TRBJ2-7; TRBD2 agrees at 8 bases. Germline V gives CDR1 SGHRS, CDR2 YFSETQ. V lost 2 bases, J lost 4 bases, and 2 bases stayed unmatched. The CDR3 runs 13 residues. The CDR3 DNA is TGCGCCAGCAGCTTCAGCGGGGGTTACGAGCAGTACTTC. Protein: CASSFSGGYEQYF. The full variable domain, completed using reference TRBV5-1 and TRBJ2-7, is KAGVTQTPRYLIKTRGQQVTLSCSPISGHRSVSWYQQTPGQGLQFLFEYFSETQRNKGNFPGRFSGRQFSNSRSEMNVSTLELGDSALYLCASSFSGGYEQYFGPGTRLTVT.

This clonotype has just a few counts. The chain links TRBV11-2 to TRBJ2-7, with D possibly TRBD2 on 6 matching bases. CDR3 size: 16 residues. The germline V gene encodes CDR1 SGHAT and CDR2 FQNNGV. V dropped 5 bases and J dropped 0 bases, with 17 bases sitting between them. The CDR3 sequence is CASSPRTTSSSYEQYF. CDR3 DNA sequence: TGTGCCAGCAGCCCCCGGACTACTTCGAGCTCCTACGAGCAGTACTTC.

On this clonotype: A single base separates this from a much larger clone, so it may be a read error. The rearrangement joins TRBV12-3 or TRBV12-4 to TRBJ1-5; D gene ambiguous. The CDR3 sequence is 15 residues long. CDR3 sequence reads: CASQRAMGGNQPQRF. Written as DNA, the CDR3 is TGTGCCAGCCAAAGGGCCATGGGAGGCAATCAGCCCCAGCGTTTT.

This clonotype was counted at least ten times. The CDR3 sequence: CASSVESNTEAFF. Here the CDR3 DNA reads TGTGCCAGCAGCGTAGAGTCTAACACTGAAGCTTTCTTT. The chain joins TRBV9 to TRBJ1-1; D gene unclear. Trimming left V 0 bases short and J 2 bases short, with 5 bases between. Looked up from germline, CDR1 is SGDLS and CDR2 is YYNGEE. The CDR3 covers 13 residues.

This clonotype was seen repeatedly, ten times or more. V usage is TRBV29-1 and J usage is TRBJ1-2; D might be TRBD1 (5 bases). Germline lookup yields CDR1 SQVTM and CDR2 ANQGSEA. There are 11 residues in the CDR3. The ends were cut back, 3 bases at V and 6 bases at J, with 8 bases in the middle. DNA of the CDR3: TGCAGCGTTGACAGGGCGAATGGCTACACCTTC. The encoded protein is CSVDRANGYTF.

The rearrangement links TRBV7-9 to TRBJ2-2; D gene uncertain. The germline V gene encodes CDR1 SEHNR and CDR2 FQNEAQ (reference sequence). V was trimmed by 1 base and J by 4 bases, leaving 7 bases between them. CDR3 size: 14 residues. The CDR3 loop reads CASSLVQSTGELFF. Here the CDR3 DNA reads TGTGCCAGCAGCTTAGTCCAGAGCACCGGGGAGCTGTTTTTT.

The V gene is TRBV20-1, the J gene TRBJ2-5, with D possibly being TRBD1 (6 bases). The CDR3 runs to 14 residues. V lost 3 bases and J 2 bases, leaving 13 bases between the germline ends. Germline V gives CDR1 DFQATT, CDR2 SNEGSKA (reference sequence). The CDR3 is CSASWFQGQETQYF. Written as DNA, the CDR3 is TGCAGTGCTAGTTGGTTTCAGGGGCAAGAGACCCAGTACTTC.

V usage is TRBV9 and J usage is TRBJ1-3; the match to TRBD1 covers 7 bases. Germline CDR1 is SGDLS and CDR2 is YYNGEE. The CDR3 covers 17 residues. V lost 0 bases and J lost 0; bases outside the gene matches: 6. CDR3 sequence reads: CASSVAGDRYSGNTIYF. CDR3 nucleotides: TGTGCCAGCAGCGTAGCGGGGGACAGATACTCTGGAAACACCATATATTTT.

This chain joins TRBV4-1 and TRBJ2-3; weak D call: TRBD1 (5 bases). The germline CDR1 and CDR2 sequences are MGHRA and YSYEKL. The CDR3 loop spans 15 amino acids. V was clipped by 1 base and J by 2 bases, with 10 bases between them. CDR3 DNA: TGCGCCAGCAGCCAAGGGACACCTCTCACAGATACGCAGTATTTT. Its translation is CASSQGTPLTDTQYF.

The J gene is TRBJ1-6, the V gene TRBV20-1; TRBD1 agrees at 7 bases. The CDR3 runs to 17 residues. V dropped 6 bases and J dropped 6; count of bases not matched to a gene: 17. CDR1 is DFQATT and CDR2 is SNEGSKA in the germline V gene (reference sequence). CDR3 amino acids: CSANEPTGPKINSPLHF. The CDR3 DNA follows: TGCAGTGCCAACGAACCGACAGGGCCCAAGATTAATTCACCCCTCCACTTT.

This clonotype was recorded many times. The gene calls are TRBV3-1 and TRBJ1-1, with D uncertain. V was trimmed by 5 bases and J by 4 bases, leaving 8 bases between them. Germline CDR1 reads LGHDT; CDR2 reads YNNKEL (reference sequence). The CDR3 covers 12 residues. The CDR3 DNA follows: TGTGCCAGCAGCTTGGGGAGCACTGAAGCTTTCTTT. Residues: CASSLGSTEAFF.

The chain combines TRBV10-3 with TRBJ2-7; a weak D match, TRBD2 (6 bases). The germline V and J ends were trimmed by 4 bases and 7 bases, with 14 bases remaining between them. Germline CDR1 is ENHRY and CDR2 is SYGVKD. The CDR3 sequence is 13 residues long. DNA of the CDR3: TGTGCCATCAGTGGGTGGGACTCGGGGGAGCAGTACTTC. Translated, it gives CAISGWDSGEQYF.

In this sample, this clonotype turned up many times. J is TRBJ1-1 and V is TRBV7-9, with a weak D call TRBD1 (5 bases). The CDR3 is made up of 13 amino acids. Germline values: CDR1 SEHNR, CDR2 FQNEAQ (reference sequence). Trimming left V 5 bases short and J 4 bases short, with 11 bases between. CDR3: CASSPTTVTEAFF. The CDR3 DNA follows: TGTGCCAGCAGCCCAACGACAGTCACTGAAGCTTTCTTT.

The table lists this clonotype with many counts. The genes are TRBV5-6 and TRBJ2-6; D remains unclear. CDR3 size: 17 residues. The V and J ends lost 5 bases and 0 bases respectively, with 15 bases between them. Germline values: CDR1 SGHDT, CDR2 YYEEEE. The CDR3 DNA reads as TGTGCCAGCAGTAGCTTTGGGGTTCTCTCTGGGGCCAACGTCCTGACTTTC. Encoded protein: CASSSFGVLSGANVLTF. Looking up the rest from reference TRBV5-6 and TRBJ2-6 gives the full variable domain: DAGVTQSPTHLIKTRGQQVTLRCSPKSGHDTVSWYQQALGQGPQFIFQYYEEEERQRGNFPDRFSGHQFPNYSSELNVNALLLGDSALYLCASSSFGVLSGANVLTFGAGSRLTVL.

About this clonotype: A much larger clone lies one base from this, so it may be a read error. Because the CDR3 is missing its conserved closing phenylalanine or tryptophan, this is likely a read error. V and J are TRBV6-2 or TRBV6-3 and TRBJ1-1; D not certain. This CDR3 has 13 residues. The germline gives CDR1 MNHEY, CDR2 SVGEGT. Trimming left V 6 bases short and J 5 bases short, with 13 bases between. Written as DNA, the CDR3 is TGTGCCAGCAGACGAGACGAGATTACTGAAGCTTTCCTT. Residues: CASRRDEITEAFL.

V usage is TRBV24-1 and J usage is TRBJ2-5; possible D gene TRBD1, 5 bases. Between the trimmed V and J ends, which lost 4 bases and 0 bases, there was a span of 23 bases. Germline assignment: CDR1 KGHDR and CDR2 SFDVKD. CDR3 size: 19 residues. CDR3 loop: CATSDSTRGAVPHQETQYF. For the CDR3, the DNA is TGTGCCACCAGTGACTCGACAAGGGGCGCGGTACCTCACCAAGAGACCCAGTACTTC.

This clonotype was seen a single time. One end of the junction varies from germline; a read error may be responsible. The CDR3 DNA is TGTGCCAGCAGCGTAAGCACCGGGGAGCTGGTTTTT. This translates into CASSVSTGELVF. This chain joins TRBV9 and TRBJ2-2; a weak D match, TRBD2 (5 bases). The CDR3 sequence is 12 residues long. CDR1 and CDR2 (germline): SGDLS, YYNGEE. The full variable domain, rest sourced from reference TRBV9 and TRBJ2-2, is DSGVTQTPKHLITATGQRVTLRCSPRSGDLSVYWYQQSLDQGLQFLIQYYNGEERAKGNILERFSAQQFPDLHSELNLSSLELGDSALYFCASSVSTGELVFGEGSRLTVL.

The chain combines TRBV30 with TRBJ1-1; maybe TRBD1 (5 bases). The CDR3 has 13 residues. Trimming shortened V by 3 bases and J by 5 bases, and 13 bases separated the two germline ends. CDR1 and CDR2 (germline): GTSNPN, SVGIG (reference sequence). The CDR3 DNA reads as TGTGCCTGGAGCCAGGACCGGGGGACTGAAGCTTTCTTT. The encoded protein is CAWSQDRGTEAFF.

A note on this clonotype: This may come from a read error, since a much larger clone is one base off. The chain links TRBV19 to TRBJ2-7, with 9 bases identical to TRBD2. This CDR3 contains 15 residues. The germline CDR1 and CDR2 sequences are LNHDA and SQIVND (reference sequence). The chain's CDR3 is CASQPSGGNPYGQYF. The CDR3 nucleotides read TGTGCCAGCCAGCCCAGCGGGGGGAACCCCTACGGGCAGTACTTC.

In regard to this clonotype: A junction boundary mismatches the germline segment, possibly from a read error. CDR3: CASSMDQSCEQYF. The CDR3, as DNA: TGTGCCAGTAGTATGGACCAATCCTGCGAGCAGTACTTC. This rearrangement joins TRBV19 to TRBJ2-7; D call uncertain. In germline, CDR1 is LNHDA, CDR2 SQIVND (reference sequence). CDR3 size: 13 residues.

This clonotype showed up just once. A junction end diverges from the germline sequence, so it may reflect a read error. The chain recombines TRBV7-2 with TRBJ1-6; D might be TRBD1 (6 bases). This CDR3 has 18 amino acids. Germline values: CDR1 SGHTA, CDR2 FQGNSA. The CDR3 bases are TGTGCCAGCAGCTTAGCGGCCCTTTTTGGACAGCATAATTCACCCCTCCCCTTT. Translating it yields CASSLAALFGQHNSPLPF.